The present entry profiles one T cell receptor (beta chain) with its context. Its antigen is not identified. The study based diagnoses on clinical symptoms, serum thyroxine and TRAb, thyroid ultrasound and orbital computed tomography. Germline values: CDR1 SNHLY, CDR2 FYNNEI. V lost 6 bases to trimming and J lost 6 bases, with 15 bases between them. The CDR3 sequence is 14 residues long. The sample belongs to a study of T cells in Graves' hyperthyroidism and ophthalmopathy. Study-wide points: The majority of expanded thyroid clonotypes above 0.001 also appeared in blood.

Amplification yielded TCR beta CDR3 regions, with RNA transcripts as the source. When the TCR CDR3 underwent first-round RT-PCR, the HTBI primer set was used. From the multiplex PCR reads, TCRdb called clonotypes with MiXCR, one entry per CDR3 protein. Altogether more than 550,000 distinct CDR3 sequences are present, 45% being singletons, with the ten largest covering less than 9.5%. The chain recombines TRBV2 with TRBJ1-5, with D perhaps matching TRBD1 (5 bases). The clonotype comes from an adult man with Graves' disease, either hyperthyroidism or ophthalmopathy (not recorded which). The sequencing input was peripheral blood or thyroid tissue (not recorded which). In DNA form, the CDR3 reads TGTGCCAGCAGAACTGGGGGGGACGGTCAGCCCCAGCATTTT. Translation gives CASRTGGDGQPQHF.